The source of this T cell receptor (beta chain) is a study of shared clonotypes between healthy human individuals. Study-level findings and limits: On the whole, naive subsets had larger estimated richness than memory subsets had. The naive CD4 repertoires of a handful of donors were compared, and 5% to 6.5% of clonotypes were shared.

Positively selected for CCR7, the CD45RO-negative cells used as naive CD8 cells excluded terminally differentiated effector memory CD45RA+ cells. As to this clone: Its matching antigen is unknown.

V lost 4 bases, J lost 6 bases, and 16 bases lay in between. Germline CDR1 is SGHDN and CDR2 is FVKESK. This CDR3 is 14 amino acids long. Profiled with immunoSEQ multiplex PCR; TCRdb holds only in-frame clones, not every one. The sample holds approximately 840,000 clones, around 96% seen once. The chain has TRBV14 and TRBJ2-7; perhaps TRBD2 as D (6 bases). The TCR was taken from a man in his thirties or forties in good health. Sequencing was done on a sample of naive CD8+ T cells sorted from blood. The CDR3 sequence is CASSPDSGSPEQYF. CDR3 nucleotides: TGTGCCAGCAGCCCTGACTCCGGGAGTCCCGAGCAGTACTTC.